A selection of T cell receptor beta chains follows, all from one sample in a study of T-cell reconstitution after alpha-beta-depleted transplantation in children. TCRdb processed the PCR reads anew with MiXCR; each CDR3 protein has one entry. The data hold 780,000 or so distinct CDR3 sequences, with approximately 15% observed a single time. Sequenced material: PBMCs, mostly from graft donor cells, taken 360 days after TCRalphabeta/CD19-depleted stem cell transplant. All receptors come from a male patient between 10 and 17 years old who had a stem cell transplant for acute lymphoblastic leukemia, so the T cells may come from the graft donor. CDR3s include the opening cysteine and the closing phenylalanine or tryptophan. D genes are given only for firm matches.

j_call: TRBJ2-7
v_call: TRBV6-1
d_call: NA
cdr3_aa: CASRETGQSYEQYF

j_call: TRBJ1-1
v_call: TRBV20-1
d_call: NA
cdr3_aa: CSATPTGGTEAFF

j_call: TRBJ1-3
v_call: TRBV20-1
d_call: NA
cdr3_aa: CSAEGGMGHRSGNTIYF

j_call: TRBJ2-7
v_call: TRBV6-1
d_call: TRBD2
cdr3_aa: CASSPRLAGDHYEQYF

j_call: TRBJ2-3
v_call: TRBV28
d_call: NA
cdr3_aa: CASSLEEGLLLTDTQYF

j_call: TRBJ2-1
v_call: TRBV7-9
d_call: NA
cdr3_aa: CASSLGSWNEQFF

j_call: TRBJ1-2
v_call: TRBV12-3/TRBV12-4
d_call: TRBD1
cdr3_aa: CASSSSGTGGSYGYTF

j_call: TRBJ1-4
v_call: TRBV12-3/TRBV12-4
d_call: NA
cdr3_aa: CASSLLGGNEKLFF

j_call: TRBJ2-3
v_call: TRBV9
d_call: TRBD2
cdr3_aa: CASSVAGGLVIDTQYF

j_call: TRBJ1-5
v_call: TRBV9
d_call: NA
cdr3_aa: CASSVGGGNQPQHF

j_call: TRBJ1-1
v_call: TRBV5-1
d_call: NA
cdr3_aa: CASSSSGRSTEAFF

j_call: TRBJ1-2
v_call: TRBV12-3/TRBV12-4
d_call: NA
cdr3_aa: CASSPLTQDRDYGYTF

j_call: TRBJ2-1
v_call: TRBV12-3/TRBV12-4
d_call: TRBD2
cdr3_aa: CASSLRPLGLAGEWGYNEQFF